This T cell receptor (beta chain) was recovered during a study of OX40 agonist ivuxolimab in advanced cancers. The V end was cut by 0 bases, the J end by 3 bases, with 5 bases between. CDR1 is SGDLS, CDR2 YYNGEE, per germline. CDR3 length: 13 residues. Here immunoSEQ multiplex PCR was the method, and the copy in TCRdb shows in-frame clones only, minus some. Of 40,000 to 45,000 clones listed, 88% were seen once; the top ten hold roughly 14%. The specimen comprised CD4+ or CD8+ T cells sorted from blood, sampled in a trial of the OX40 agonist ivuxolimab. This TCR was sampled from an adult with an advanced solid tumor such as melanoma, head and neck, liver or kidney cancer. The J gene is TRBJ2-3, the V gene TRBV9; no definite D call. The CDR3 DNA reads as TGTGCCAGCAGCGTAGTTGTGACAGATACGCAGTATTTT. Translation: CASSVVVTDTQYF.